Listed below are T cell receptor beta chains from one sample, sequenced in a study of technical replicates of blood from a handful of donors. TCRdb keeps only in-frame clones here, not all; method: immunoSEQ multiplex PCR. In the table there are 79,000 or so clones, approximately 93% of which are singletons. Source material: T cells isolated from PBMCs. These receptors came from a human donor in good health. The CDR3 runs from the conserved cysteine through the conserved F or W. D genes are given only for firm matches. Clone size is given for some rows only: seen once, a few or many times, or a class if the clone is expanded.

v_call: TRBV5-6; clone_size: NA; d_call: NA; j_call: TRBJ2-7; cdr3_nt: TGTGCCAGCAGCTTGCTTCAGGCCCCCCACGAGCAGTACTTC; cdr3_aa: CASSLLQAPHEQYF
v_call: TRBV11-3; clone_size: NA; d_call: TRBD1; j_call: TRBJ1-4; cdr3_nt: TGTGCCAGCAGCTTAAGGGGGCGTAATGAAAAACTGTTTTTT; cdr3_aa: CASSLRGRNEKLFF
v_call: TRBV27; clone_size: NA; d_call: TRBD1; j_call: TRBJ1-5; cdr3_nt: TGTGCCAGCAGTCGCGACAGGGGTAATCAGCCCCAGCATTTT; cdr3_aa: CASSRDRGNQPQHF
v_call: TRBV11-2; clone_size: NA; d_call: NA; j_call: TRBJ2-5; cdr3_nt: TGTGCCAGCAGCTCCGACAATAGGGGCCAGTACTTC; cdr3_aa: CASSSDNRGQYF
v_call: TRBV19; clone_size: NA; d_call: NA; j_call: TRBJ1-2; cdr3_nt: TGTGCCAGTAGTATAGCCAGGGACTATGGCTACACCTTC; cdr3_aa: CASSIARDYGYTF
v_call: TRBV5-1; clone_size: NA; d_call: TRBD2; j_call: TRBJ2-5; cdr3_nt: TGCGCCAGCTCCCAGGGACTAGCGGAGGGAGAGACCCAGTACTTC; cdr3_aa: CASSQGLAEGETQYF
v_call: TRBV28; clone_size: NA; d_call: NA; j_call: TRBJ2-6; cdr3_nt: TGTGCCAGCAGGGTTACTCGCGGGGCCAACGTCCTGACTTTC; cdr3_aa: CASRVTRGANVLTF
v_call: TRBV28; clone_size: NA; d_call: TRBD1; j_call: TRBJ1-2; cdr3_nt: TGTGCCAGCAGTTCGACAGGGGCCAGCTATGGCTACACCTTC; cdr3_aa: CASSSTGASYGYTF
v_call: TRBV11-3; clone_size: NA; d_call: NA; j_call: TRBJ2-5; cdr3_nt: TGTGCCAGCAGCCGCCCTAGCGCCCACCAAGAGACCCAGTACTTC; cdr3_aa: CASSRPSAHQETQYF
v_call: TRBV4-1; clone_size: NA; d_call: NA; j_call: TRBJ1-2; cdr3_nt: TGCGCCAGCAGCCAAGATTCCTATACTAACTATGGCTACACCTTC; cdr3_aa: CASSQDSYTNYGYTF
v_call: TRBV28; clone_size: once; d_call: NA; j_call: TRBJ1-5; cdr3_nt: TGTGCCAGCAGTTTTCAGGGGAGCAATCAGCCCCAGCATTTT; cdr3_aa: CASSFQGSNQPQHF
v_call: TRBV30; clone_size: NA; d_call: NA; j_call: TRBJ2-7; cdr3_nt: TGTGCCTGGAGATGGGGGCGGGCCTCCTACGAGCAGTACTTC; cdr3_aa: CAWRWGRASYEQYF
v_call: TRBV9; clone_size: once; d_call: TRBD2; j_call: TRBJ2-1; cdr3_nt: TGTGCCAGCAGCCACGGGACTAGCGGGAGTCTCTACAATGAGCAGTTCTTC; cdr3_aa: CASSHGTSGSLYNEQFF
v_call: TRBV2; clone_size: NA; d_call: NA; j_call: TRBJ2-7; cdr3_nt: TGTGCCAGCAGTATGAGCTACTACGAGCAGTACTTC; cdr3_aa: CASSMSYYEQYF
v_call: TRBV7-8; clone_size: NA; d_call: TRBD2; j_call: TRBJ2-3; cdr3_nt: TGTGCCAGCAGCTACCTTGCTCTAGCGGGCTTCACAGATACGCAGTATTTT; cdr3_aa: CASSYLALAGFTDTQYF
v_call: TRBV19; clone_size: NA; d_call: NA; j_call: TRBJ2-7; cdr3_nt: TGTGCCAGTAGTAATGGTCCGGTAACCTACGAGCAGTACTTC; cdr3_aa: CASSNGPVTYEQYF
v_call: TRBV29-1; clone_size: NA; d_call: NA; j_call: TRBJ2-7; cdr3_nt: TGCAGCGTTGTGGTACTCTACGAGCAGTACTTC; cdr3_aa: CSVVVLYEQYF
v_call: TRBV9; clone_size: NA; d_call: NA; j_call: TRBJ2-5; cdr3_nt: TGTGCCAGCAGCGTAGCACTGATCCAAGAGACCCAGTACTTC; cdr3_aa: CASSVALIQETQYF
v_call: TRBV13; clone_size: NA; d_call: NA; j_call: TRBJ1-2; cdr3_nt: TGTGCCAGCAGCTTAGGAGGTGGCGGGGGCTGGGGCTACACCTTC; cdr3_aa: CASSLGGGGGWGYTF
v_call: TRBV7-6; clone_size: few; d_call: NA; j_call: TRBJ2-7; cdr3_nt: TGTGCCAGCAGCTTAAGGGTCGCGTCCAGGGACTACGAGCAGTACTTC; cdr3_aa: CASSLRVASRDYEQYF
v_call: TRBV28; clone_size: few; d_call: NA; j_call: TRBJ1-1; cdr3_nt: TGTGCCAGCAGTCAAGGGGGGGAATTGACTGAAGCTTTCTTT; cdr3_aa: CASSQGGELTEAFF
v_call: TRBV29-1; clone_size: NA; d_call: TRBD1; j_call: TRBJ1-1; cdr3_nt: TGCAGCCTTGGAACAGGGGAGAACACTGAAGCTTTCTTT; cdr3_aa: CSLGTGENTEAFF
v_call: TRBV9; clone_size: NA; d_call: NA; j_call: TRBJ2-1; cdr3_nt: TGTGCCAGCAGCGTATTGAGCGGGCTCTACAATGAGCAGTTCTTC; cdr3_aa: CASSVLSGLYNEQFF
v_call: TRBV28; clone_size: NA; d_call: NA; j_call: TRBJ2-7; cdr3_nt: TGTGCCAGCAGTCGCCCTGCAACAGGGACCACCTACGAGCAGTACTTC; cdr3_aa: CASSRPATGTTYEQYF
v_call: TRBV19; clone_size: NA; d_call: TRBD1; j_call: TRBJ2-5; cdr3_nt: TGTGCCACTTCGGACAGGGGGTGGGAAGAGACCCAGTACTTC; cdr3_aa: CATSDRGWEETQYF
v_call: TRBV19; clone_size: NA; d_call: NA; j_call: TRBJ2-2; cdr3_nt: TGTGCCAGTAGTACGCAGGGCTCATTCTCCGGGGAGCTGTTTTTT; cdr3_aa: CASSTQGSFSGELFF
v_call: TRBV7-7; clone_size: NA; d_call: TRBD1; j_call: TRBJ2-5; cdr3_nt: TGTGCTAGCAGCTTAGGATTGACAGGGGACGAGACCCAGTACTTC; cdr3_aa: CASSLGLTGDETQYF
v_call: TRBV6-5; clone_size: NA; d_call: NA; j_call: TRBJ2-7; cdr3_nt: TGTGCCAGCAGTTCCACAGGGAACGAGCAGTACTTC; cdr3_aa: CASSSTGNEQYF
v_call: TRBV5-1; clone_size: once; d_call: NA; j_call: TRBJ2-7; cdr3_nt: TGCGCCAGCAGCCCCGGGACATTTTTCGGGGAGCAGTACTTC; cdr3_aa: CASSPGTFFGEQYF
v_call: TRBV28; clone_size: NA; d_call: TRBD2; j_call: TRBJ2-1; cdr3_nt: TGTGCCAGCAGTCTACTAGCGGGAGCCAATGAGCAGTTCTTC; cdr3_aa: CASSLLAGANEQFF
v_call: TRBV27; clone_size: NA; d_call: NA; j_call: TRBJ2-7; cdr3_nt: TGTGCCAGCAGTTTAGGGAGGTCAGTTACCTACGAGCAGTACTTC; cdr3_aa: CASSLGRSVTYEQYF
v_call: TRBV7-3; clone_size: NA; d_call: TRBD2; j_call: TRBJ2-1; cdr3_nt: TGTGCCAGCAGCTTAACCAAACTAGCGGGAGGGGGTGAGCAGTTCTTC; cdr3_aa: CASSLTKLAGGGEQFF
v_call: TRBV9; clone_size: NA; d_call: TRBD1; j_call: TRBJ2-7; cdr3_nt: TGTGCCAGCAGCCTCTCAGGGGGCCTTTCCCACGAGCAGTACTTC; cdr3_aa: CASSLSGGLSHEQYF
v_call: TRBV9; clone_size: NA; d_call: TRBD2; j_call: TRBJ2-2; cdr3_nt: TGTGCCAGCAGAGCCGGGACTAGCGGGTCGAACACCGGGGAGCTGTTTTTT; cdr3_aa: CASRAGTSGSNTGELFF
v_call: TRBV18; clone_size: NA; d_call: TRBD2; j_call: TRBJ2-1; cdr3_nt: TGTGCCAGCTCACCACCGGTAGCGGGAGGTAATGAGCAGTTCTTC; cdr3_aa: CASSPPVAGGNEQFF
v_call: TRBV11-3; clone_size: NA; d_call: NA; j_call: TRBJ2-7; cdr3_nt: TGTGCCAGCAGCTTAGGGGGGGATTACTCATCCTACGAGCAGTACTTC; cdr3_aa: CASSLGGDYSSYEQYF
v_call: TRBV5-1; clone_size: NA; d_call: TRBD2; j_call: TRBJ2-2; cdr3_nt: TGCGCCAGCAGCTTTGGGGGGGCCGGGGAGCTGTTTTTT; cdr3_aa: CASSFGGAGELFF
v_call: TRBV29-1; clone_size: NA; d_call: TRBD1; j_call: TRBJ2-7; cdr3_nt: TGCAGCGTTGCCCGTACAGGGGTTGTATACGAGCAGTACTTC; cdr3_aa: CSVARTGVVYEQYF
v_call: TRBV6-5; clone_size: NA; d_call: NA; j_call: TRBJ2-5; cdr3_nt: TGTGCCAGCAGTTACTCAGTAGGCCTAGCAGAGACCCAGTACTTC; cdr3_aa: CASSYSVGLAETQYF
v_call: TRBV27; clone_size: NA; d_call: NA; j_call: TRBJ1-2; cdr3_nt: TGTGCCAGTTTTGGGCGGGCGGGACCTCAGGACTATGGCTACACCTTC; cdr3_aa: CASFGRAGPQDYGYTF
v_call: TRBV6-5; clone_size: NA; d_call: NA; j_call: TRBJ1-3; cdr3_nt: TGTGCCAGCAGTTACGGTCGGGAAAACACCATATATTTT; cdr3_aa: CASSYGRENTIYF